These 30 T cell receptor beta chains were sequenced from one sample in a study of T cell repertoires in cytomegalovirus infection. Each CDR3 protein gets one entry after TCRdb re-called the reads with MiXCR. The data show 100,000 to 150,000 distinct CDR3 sequences, approximately 9.2% seen once. Material for sequencing was PBMCs. These receptors came from a human donor in good health (CMV status not recorded). Some clones in this sample may be carry-over from other donors' samples.

This clonotype was seen repeatedly, ten times or more. V is TRBV29-1 and J is TRBJ1-2; perhaps TRBD1 as D (6 bases). The germline V gene encodes CDR1 SQVTM and CDR2 ANQGSEA. The CDR3 is 13 residues long. V was pared by 6 bases and J by 7 bases, with 18 bases between. CDR3 loop: CSVPQQGPSGYTF. CDR3 coding DNA: TGCAGCGTACCCCAACAGGGTCCCTCTGGCTACACCTTC.

There are many counts of this clonotype. The chain is built from TRBV2 and TRBJ1-5, with 7 bases identical to TRBD1. The CDR3 totals 15 residues. Germline values: CDR1 SNHLY, CDR2 FYNNEI. The V gene end was trimmed by 5 bases and the J gene end by 0 bases; junction bases not matched to a gene: 4. The CDR3 region is CASSQGGASNQPQHF. CDR3 in DNA: TGTGCCAGCAGTCAGGGGGGGGCTAGCAATCAGCCCCAGCATTTT. The full variable domain, completed using reference TRBV2 and TRBJ1-5, is EPEVTQTPSHQVTQMGQEVILRCVPISNHLYFYWYRQILGQKVEFLVSFYNNEISEKSEIFDDQFSVERPDGSNFTLKIRSTKLEDSAMYFCASSQGGASNQPQHFGDGTRLSIL.

Ten or more counts support this clonotype. V gene TRBV12-3 or TRBV12-4 combines with J gene TRBJ2-5; TRBD1 might be the D (6 bases). CDR3 length: 13 amino acids. The ends were cut back, 3 bases at V and 4 bases at J, with 9 bases in the middle. As DNA, the CDR3 is TGTGCCAGCAGTTTTGGGGGCCCAGAGACCCAGTACTTC. Encoded protein: CASSFGGPETQYF.

The V gene is TRBV28, the J gene TRBJ1-1; tentatively, D is TRBD1 (5 bases). Trimming took off 7 bases at V and 0 bases at J, with 9 bases between the two ends. The CDR3 runs 13 residues. Germline CDR1 and CDR2: MDHEN and SYDVKM. CDR3 region: CASTDRMNTEAFF. The DNA of the CDR3 is TGTGCCAGCACCGACAGAATGAACACTGAAGCTTTCTTT.

Note on this clonotype: A read error may account for a junction end that differs from germline. This chain joins TRBV12-3 or TRBV12-4 and TRBJ1-5; possibly TRBD1 for D (5 bases). The CDR3 has 12 amino acids. In DNA form, the CDR3 reads TGTGCTAGCAGCCAGGGCTATCAGCCCCAGCATTTT. It yields the protein CASSQGYQPQHF.

Many counts were recorded for this clonotype. The V call is TRBV6-5, the J call TRBJ1-1; D remains unclear. V lost 10 bases, J lost 12 bases, and 18 bases lay in between. The CDR3 length is 11 residues. CDR1 is MNHEY and CDR2 is SVGAGI in the germline V gene. The CDR3: CATDDKTKTFF. The CDR3 region has the DNA TGTGCCACCGATGACAAGACGAAGACTTTCTTT.

This clonotype was detected ten times or more. The chain is built from TRBV7-2 and TRBJ1-2; 7 positions match TRBD1. This CDR3 is 15 amino acids long. CDR1 is SGHTA, CDR2 FQGNSA, per germline. Trimming at V came to 4 bases and at J to 0 bases, leaving 5 bases not matched to a gene. CDR3 sequence reads: CASSSGTATNYGYTF. CDR3 DNA sequence: TGTGCCAGCAGCTCAGGGACAGCAACTAACTATGGCTACACCTTC.

This clonotype was recorded a few times. The chain is built from TRBV10-3 and TRBJ1-3; D remains unclear. CDR3 size: 16 residues. Looked up from germline, CDR1 is ENHRY and CDR2 is SYGVKD. Trimming took off 4 bases at V and 3 bases at J, with 16 bases between the two ends. CDR3 region: CAISVRNGLIGNTIYF. CDR3 coding DNA: TGTGCCATCAGTGTAAGGAACGGACTGATTGGAAACACCATATATTTT.

This clonotype was counted ten times or more. The V and J genes are TRBV2 and TRBJ1-3; the D is unclear. Germline values: CDR1 SNHLY, CDR2 FYNNEI. The CDR3 sequence is 13 residues long. V lost 7 bases and J lost 8, with 15 bases in between. As DNA, the CDR3 is TGTGCCAGCAAGAGGTTGAGCCAGCACACCATATATTTT. Its translation: CASKRLSQHTIYF.

In this sample, this clonotype turned up many times. CDR3 sequence: CSARAAGSSGANVLTF. CDR3 bases: TGCAGTGCTAGAGCAGCCGGGAGCTCTGGGGCCAACGTCCTGACTTTC. V usage is TRBV20-1 and J usage is TRBJ2-6, with D maybe TRBD2 (6 bases). Germline lookup yields CDR1 DFQATT and CDR2 SNEGSKA (reference sequence). This CDR3 is built from 16 residues. Between the trimmed V and J ends, which lost 1 base and 0 bases, there was a span of 10 bases.

In its sample, this clonotype was seen many times. V and J are TRBV15 and TRBJ1-1; D is unresolved. The CDR3 contains 16 residues. Germline lookup yields CDR1 LNHNV and CDR2 YYDKDF (reference sequence). Between the trimmed V and J ends, which lost 4 bases and 6 bases, there was a span of 21 bases. In nucleotides, the CDR3 is TGTGCCACCAGCATCACCTCCCCTCGGGTGAGCCCTGAAGCTTTCTTT. Protein sequence: CATSITSPRVSPEAFF. Complete variable domain (other parts from reference TRBV15 and TRBJ1-1): DAMVIQNPRYQVTQFGKPVTLSCSQTLNHNVMYWYQQKSSQAPKLLFHYYDKDFNNEADTPDNFQSRRPNTSFCFLDIRSPGLGDTAMYLCATSITSPRVSPEAFFGQGTRLTVV.

In this sample, this clonotype turned up many times. This chain links TRBV7-6 with TRBJ1-1; no definite D call. This CDR3 has 14 amino acids. The germline V gene encodes CDR1 SGHVS and CDR2 FNYEAQ. Trimming took off 3 bases at V and 0 bases at J, with 8 bases between the two ends. The CDR3 loop is CASSFDNMNTEAFF. CDR3 bases: TGTGCCAGCAGCTTCGACAACATGAACACTGAAGCTTTCTTT.

The chain links TRBV29-1 to TRBJ1-5, with TRBD1 matching over 8 bases. Germline V gives CDR1 SQVTM, CDR2 ANQGSEA. With 4 bases clipped from V and 2 bases from J, the junction kept 1 base outside the gene matches. The CDR3 loop spans 13 amino acids. This CDR3 is CSVVTGGNQPQHF. The CDR3 DNA is TGCAGCGTTGTGACAGGGGGCAATCAGCCCCAGCATTTT.

In its sample, this clonotype was seen many times. CDR3: CASRPTGDSRGYTF. CDR3 coding DNA: TGTGCCAGCAGACCGACGGGGGACAGTAGGGGCTACACCTTC. This chain connects TRBV28 to TRBJ1-2; 7 positions match TRBD1. The V gene's germline CDR1 is MDHEN and CDR2 SYDVKM. The CDR3 contains 14 residues. V lost 6 bases, J lost 8 bases, and 12 bases stayed unmatched.

There are many counts of this clonotype. The V gene is TRBV15, the J gene TRBJ1-1, with 7 bases that match TRBD1. The CDR3 loop spans 17 amino acids. J gave up 3 bases and V 0 bases, and 10 bases lay outside the gene matches. Germline lookup yields CDR1 LNHNV and CDR2 YYDKDF (reference sequence). The CDR3 is CATSRDLGGLGDTEAFF. CDR3 bases: TGTGCCACCAGCAGAGATTTAGGGGGCCTAGGTGACACTGAAGCTTTCTTT.

This clonotype was seen many times. The V call is TRBV20-1, the J call TRBJ1-1; D is uncertain. The V and J ends lost 8 bases and 0 bases respectively, with 34 bases between them. This CDR3 has 20 amino acids. Germline values: CDR1 DFQATT, CDR2 SNEGSKA (reference sequence). This CDR3 is CSTILPDPIYGRDMNTEAFF. The CDR3 DNA reads TGCAGTACTATCCTCCCGGACCCGATTTACGGACGTGACATGAACACTGAAGCTTTCTTT.

This clonotype was counted ten times or more. The chain joins TRBV28 to TRBJ2-7; TRBD2 aligns across 11 bases. Germline assignment: CDR1 MDHEN and CDR2 SYDVKM. V lost 4 bases and J lost 6; bases outside the gene matches: 11. The CDR3 runs 16 residues. CDR3 loop: CASSSPGASGGIEQYF. DNA for the CDR3: TGTGCCAGCAGTTCCCCGGGGGCTAGCGGGGGGATCGAGCAGTACTTC.

This clonotype was detected many times. V and J are TRBV7-9 and TRBJ1-1; possible D gene TRBD1, 5 bases. V was cut by 4 bases and J by 8 bases, with 20 bases left in between. The CDR3 covers 15 residues. From germline, CDR1 is SEHNR and CDR2 FQNEAQ (reference sequence). The DNA of the CDR3 is TGTGCCAGCAGCTCCCTGTCTACAGGCCTAGCGGAAGCTTTCTTT. The encoded protein is CASSSLSTGLAEAFF.

This clonotype is termed medium-sized. The genes are TRBV7-8 and TRBJ2-5, with TRBD2 identical over 16 bases. The V and J ends lost 5 bases and 5 bases, in that order; junction bases with no gene match: 8. CDR3 length: 17 residues. Germline CDR1 and CDR2: SGHVS and FQNEAQ. In nucleotides, the CDR3 is TGTGCCAGCAGCCCTGGGACTAGCGGGAGGGCCCAGGAGACCCAGTACTTC. Its protein product is CASSPGTSGRAQETQYF.

This clonotype was observed at least ten times. This chain joins TRBV5-4 and TRBJ2-5; 7 bases align to TRBD1. Germline CDR1 SGHNT, CDR2 YYREEE (reference sequence). V trimming: 3 bases; J trimming: 5 bases; junction bases outside the gene matches: 7. This CDR3 region has 14 residues. CDR3 sequence: CASSSGQSTETQYF. The CDR3 nucleotides read TGTGCCAGCAGCTCGGGACAGAGCACCGAGACCCAGTACTTC.

The chain uses TRBV20-1 and TRBJ1-1, with D possibly being TRBD1 (5 bases). This CDR3 has 13 amino acids. Germline CDR1 reads DFQATT; CDR2 reads SNEGSKA (reference sequence). V was cut by 6 bases and J by 2 bases, with 13 bases left in between. CDR3 in amino acids: CSAPGPKNTEAFF. CDR3 sequence (DNA): TGCAGTGCACCGGGACCTAAAAACACTGAAGCTTTCTTT.

This clonotype was found many times. The chain combines TRBV7-2 with TRBJ2-7; no clear D gene. Germline-derived CDR1 and CDR2 are SGHTA and FQGNSA. This CDR3 region has 14 residues. The ends were cut back, 2 bases at V and 3 bases at J, with 11 bases in the middle. Here the CDR3 DNA reads TGTGCCAGCAGCTTAACCGGACGGAGCTACGAGCAGTACTTC. This translates into CASSLTGRSYEQYF.

This clonotype was counted many times. V usage is TRBV7-2 and J usage is TRBJ2-2, with 9 bases matching TRBD2. This CDR3 is 18 amino acids long. The V gene end was trimmed by 1 base and the J gene end by 0 bases; junction bases not matched to a gene: 6. Germline V gives CDR1 SGHTA, CDR2 FQGNSA. CDR3 nucleotide sequence: TGTGCCAGCAGCTTAGGGGGGCGACTAGCGGCGAACACCGGGGAGCTGTTTTTT. This gives the protein CASSLGGRLAANTGELFF.

This clonotype was seen ten or more times. V and J are TRBV2 and TRBJ1-5; 9 nucleotides line up with TRBD1. Germline trimming cut 1 base from V and 7 bases from J; bases unmatched to any gene: 5. Germline V gene sequence: CDR1 SNHLY, CDR2 FYNNEI. CDR3 length: 15 residues. CDR3 nucleotides: TGTGCCAGCAGTGAAGAAGCGACAGGGGGACAGCCCCAGCATTTT. Amino acids: CASSEEATGGQPQHF.

V usage is TRBV29-1 and J usage is TRBJ2-1, with 7 bases matching TRBD1. V shed 3 bases, J shed 9 bases, and the junction held 5 bases outside the gene matches. The CDR3 is made up of 12 amino acids. Germline-derived CDR1 and CDR2 are SQVTM and ANQGSEA. As DNA, the CDR3 is TGCAGCGTTGATGAGGGGGCGGTTGAGCAGTTCTTC. Translating gives CSVDEGAVEQFF.

This clonotype came up many times. The chain links TRBV28 to TRBJ2-4; tentative D call: TRBD1 (5 bases). This CDR3 is built from 13 residues. CDR1 and CDR2 (germline): MDHEN, SYDVKM. V lost 2 bases and J lost 4, with 6 bases in between. CDR3 sequence: CASSLNRKNIQYF. In DNA, the CDR3 is TGTGCCAGCAGTTTAAACAGGAAAAACATTCAGTACTTC.

The chain has TRBV6-2 or TRBV6-3 and TRBJ1-1; the D gene is possibly TRBD1 (5 bases). The CDR3 length is 17 residues. Trimming shortened V by 2 bases and J by 3 bases, and 19 bases separated the two germline ends. Germline V gene data show CDR1 as MNHEY and CDR2 as SVGEGT. Written as DNA, the CDR3 is TGTGCCAGCAGTTACCCAAGGGGACGGTTGCTGGACACTGAAGCTTTCTTT. This gives the protein CASSYPRGRLLDTEAFF.

This clonotype has at least ten counts. V gene TRBV4-1 combines with J gene TRBJ1-1; no definite D call. Germline V gives CDR1 MGHRA, CDR2 YSYEKL. V was cut by 1 base and J by 1 base, with 7 bases left in between. The CDR3 loop spans 14 amino acids. The CDR3 reads CASSQGSGNTEAFF. The CDR3 DNA is TGCGCCAGCAGCCAAGGAAGTGGGAACACTGAAGCTTTCTTT.

This clonotype was counted between two and nine times. The chain links TRBV7-9 to TRBJ1-1; tentatively, D is TRBD1 (6 bases). The length of the CDR3 is 14 residues. V lost 3 bases and J lost 7, with 15 bases in between. The germline V gene has CDR1 SEHNR and CDR2 FQNEAQ (reference sequence). CDR3 protein: CASSFIRGTGEAFF. The CDR3 region has the DNA TGTGCCAGCAGCTTTATCAGGGGTACCGGTGAAGCTTTCTTT. The complete variable domain, with remaining parts taken from reference TRBV7-9 and TRBJ1-1, reads DTGVSQNPRHKITKRGQNVTFRCDPISEHNRLYWYRQTLGQGPEFLTYFQNEAQLEKSRLLSDRFSAERPKGSFSTLEIQRTEQGDSAMYLCASSFIRGTGEAFFGQGTRLTVV.

This chain connects TRBV7-2 to TRBJ2-1; TRBD2 matches at 12 bases. The V gene end was trimmed by 5 bases and the J gene end by 3 bases; junction bases not matched to a gene: 5. The CDR3 runs to 16 residues. CDR1 is SGHTA and CDR2 is FQGNSA in the germline V gene. The CDR3 reads CASSPGTSGFYNEQFF. The CDR3 region has the DNA TGTGCCAGCAGCCCAGGGACTAGCGGGTTCTACAATGAGCAGTTCTTC.